Presented here are 20 T cell receptor beta chains from one specimen sequenced in a study of blood T cell repertoires in COVID-19 (TCRdb year 2020). The library was produced with the immunoSEQ multiplex PCR assay. This immuneACCESS table, as held by TCRdb, lists in-frame sequences with V and J called but not all clones. Of the missing ones, under half trace to an unresolved V gene in checked studies; the others have no known cause. This sample comprises about 150,000 clones, around 90% of them detected only once. Jointly, the top ten make up approximately 4.1% of the sample. The sequencing sample was made of peripheral blood. The source is a woman between 55 and 75 years old with active or convalescent COVID-19.

Judged by abundance, this clone is medium-sized. The chain has TRBV6-6 and TRBJ1-5, with D perhaps matching TRBD1 (5 bases). V lost 5 bases, J lost 1 base, and 15 bases lay in between. This CDR3 has 16 residues. CDR1 and CDR2 (germline): MNHNY, SVGAGI (reference sequence). CDR3 sequence: CASSNQTVKSNQPQHF. The CDR3 DNA sequence: TGTGCCAGCAGTAACCAGACAGTGAAAAGCAATCAGCCCCAGCATTTT.

This chain uses TRBV12-3 or TRBV12-4 with TRBJ1-2; no reliable D call. The V end lost 8 bases, the J end lost 8 bases, and 15 bases lay between the germline ends. There are 12 residues in the CDR3. The CDR3, as DNA: TGTGCCAGCTCCCCCCTAAGGGAGGGCTACACCTTC. This translates into CASSPLREGYTF.

The chain links TRBV7-3 to TRBJ2-3; TRBD1 might be the D (5 bases). Germline V CDR1 and CDR2: SGHTA, FQGTGA. The CDR3 consists of 15 residues. Trimming took off 5 bases at V and 4 bases at J, with 16 bases between the two ends. CDR3: CASSEARGGADTQYF. CDR3 sequence (DNA): TGTGCCAGCAGCGAAGCAAGGGGTGGAGCAGATACGCAGTATTTT.

The chain combines TRBV30 with TRBJ2-5; TRBD2 aligns across 12 bases. The length of the CDR3 is 16 residues. From germline, CDR1 is GTSNPN and CDR2 SVGIG (reference sequence). With V trimmed by 2 bases and J by 5 bases, 9 bases remained unmatched. The CDR3 DNA follows: TGTGCCTGGAGTCCGGGGCTAGCGGGGGGGCCTGAGACCCAGTACTTC. Amino acids: CAWSPGLAGGPETQYF.

The chain uses TRBV6-5 and TRBJ1-5; 7 bases fit TRBD1. Germline V gene sequence: CDR1 MNHEY, CDR2 SVGAGI. Trimming removed 6 bases from V and 0 bases from J; junction bases left unmatched: 5. The CDR3 spans 15 residues. The CDR3 is CASRPGQNSNQPQHF. For the CDR3, the DNA is TGTGCCAGCAGGCCGGGACAGAATAGCAATCAGCCCCAGCATTTT.

The chain uses TRBV10-3 and TRBJ2-7, with 8 bases lining up with TRBD1. Germline CDR1 ENHRY, CDR2 SYGVKD. Losses at the gene ends were 8 bases for V and 5 bases for J; bases not matched to a gene: 8. The CDR3 extends over 13 amino acids. The CDR3 protein is CAIRRTGSHEQYF. CDR3 coding DNA: TGTGCCATCCGACGGACAGGGAGCCACGAGCAGTACTTC.

V and J are TRBV18 and TRBJ1-1, with D perhaps TRBD1 (5 bases). This CDR3 is built from 17 residues. Germline CDR1 and CDR2: KGHSH and LQKENI. V was clipped by 0 bases and J by 3 bases, with 17 bases between them. CDR3: CASSPPGFRGGDTEAFF. DNA of the CDR3: TGTGCCAGCTCACCACCGGGGTTTCGAGGAGGGGACACTGAAGCTTTCTTT.

This chain links TRBV7-2 with TRBJ2-3; D unresolved. Germline V CDR1 and CDR2: SGHTA, FQGNSA. CDR3 length: 13 amino acids. Trimming cost V 2 bases and J 3 bases, with 6 bases left between them. Written as DNA, the CDR3 is TGTGCCAGCAGCTTAACCGGGACAGATACGCAGTATTTT. This translates into CASSLTGTDTQYF.

This clone was seen once. The gene calls are TRBV7-2 and TRBJ1-3, with 8 bases aligning to TRBD1. V gave up 0 bases and J gave up 4 bases; unmatched junction bases: 2. The CDR3 loop spans 15 amino acids. Germline V gene sequence: CDR1 SGHTA, CDR2 FQGNSA. DNA of the CDR3: TGTGCCAGCAGCTTAGCTCCAGGGGGCGGAAACACCATATATTTT. This codes for CASSLAPGGGNTIYF.

The chain has TRBV19 and TRBJ1-1; D is possibly TRBD1 (5 bases). CDR1 and CDR2 (germline): LNHDA, SQIVND (reference sequence). V was cut by 7 bases and J by 0 bases, with 9 bases left in between. The CDR3 is made up of 13 amino acids. The CDR3 here is CASKGHLNTEAFF. CDR3 bases: TGTGCCAGTAAAGGACATTTGAACACTGAAGCTTTCTTT.

The chain employs TRBV4-3 and TRBJ1-4; the match to TRBD1 covers 10 bases. Germline values: CDR1 LGHNA, CDR2 YSLEER. Unmatched junction bases numbered 2, after V lost 3 bases and J lost 7 bases. This CDR3 region has 14 residues. The CDR3 DNA sequence: TGCGCCAGCAGCCAGGGACAGGGGTTTGAAAAACTGTTTTTT. It encodes CASSQGQGFEKLFF.

The gene calls are TRBV3-1 (or the pseudogene TRBV3-2) and TRBJ2-1, with 13 bases aligning to TRBD2. Germline V gene lookup returns CDR1 LGHDT and CDR2 YNNKEL (reference sequence). J was trimmed by 6 bases and V by 4 bases; bases with no gene match: 15. This CDR3 has 19 residues. This chain's CDR3 is CASSPRGGLAGSFANEQFF. DNA of the CDR3: TGTGCCAGCAGCCCAAGAGGGGGACTAGCGGGGTCGTTTGCCAATGAGCAGTTCTTC.

V usage is TRBV10-3 and J usage is TRBJ1-6, with D uncertain. Germline V gene sequence: CDR1 ENHRY, CDR2 SYGVKD. The CDR3 is 13 amino acids. V gave up 8 bases and J gave up 7 bases, with 12 bases separating them. The CDR3 DNA follows: TGTGCCATCCGGGTTTCCGGGAATTCACCCCTCCACTTT. Protein: CAIRVSGNSPLHF.

The genes are TRBV21-1 and TRBJ1-5; TRBD1, the table's D call, was not compared with the DNA. TRBV21-1 counts as a pseudogene. CDR3 size: 17 residues. DNA of the CDR3: TGTGCCAGCAGCAATAGGGGACAAGACAGGTGCTGCCAGCCCCAGCATTTT. Translation gives CASSNRGQDRCCQPQHF.

In DNA form, the CDR3 reads TGTGCCAGCAGCTTAGGCCCGGACGAGCAGTACTTC. Translated, it gives CASSLGPDEQYF. The chain combines TRBV11-2 with TRBJ2-7, with D unclear. The CDR3 is made up of 12 amino acids. The V and J ends lost 1 base and 5 bases respectively, with 6 bases between them. The V gene's germline CDR1 is SGHAT and CDR2 FQNNGV. Based on the CDR3 plus reference TRBV11-2 and TRBJ2-7, the full variable domain is EAGVAQSPRYKIIEKRQSVAFWCNPISGHATLYWYQQILGQGPKLLIQFQNNGVVDDSQLPKDRFSAERLKGVDSTLKIQPAKLEDSAVYLCASSLGPDEQYFGPGTRLTVT.

The CDR3 DNA sequence: TGTGCCAGCAGTGTGAGCGTCTTACACCGGGTCGGTACCAATGAGCAGTTCTTC. Translation gives CASSVSVLHRVGTNEQFF. V gene TRBV6-1 combines with J gene TRBJ2-1; no reliable D call. Germline lookup yields CDR1 MNHNS and CDR2 SASEGT. The CDR3 covers 18 residues. V lost 4 bases, J lost 6 bases, and 25 bases lay in between.

This chain uses TRBV24-1 with TRBJ2-3; tentatively, D is TRBD1 (5 bases). The CDR3 runs to 17 residues. Between the trimmed V and J ends, which lost 1 base and 3 bases, there was a span of 16 bases. Germline V gives CDR1 KGHDR, CDR2 SFDVKD. Here the CDR3 DNA reads TGTGCCACCAGTGATTTCGGTGGCCCAGGGCGGACAGATACGCAGTATTTT. Protein sequence: CATSDFGGPGRTDTQYF.

The chain links TRBV5-5 to TRBJ2-7; D remains unclear. Per the germline V gene, CDR1 is SGHKS and CDR2 is YYEKEE (reference sequence). Trimming removed 3 bases at V and 2 bases at J, with 18 bases between. CDR3 size: 16 residues. Here the CDR3 reads CASSSASQWWPYEQYF. CDR3 bases: TGTGCCAGCAGCTCTGCTTCACAGTGGTGGCCCTACGAGCAGTACTTC.

Points on this clone: Additional DNA sequences in this sample encode the identical CDR3. V is TRBV18 and J is TRBJ1-1; TRBD1 agrees at 7 bases. With V trimmed by 6 bases and J by 8 bases, 9 bases remained unmatched. Germline CDR1 reads KGHSH; CDR2 reads LQKENI. The CDR3 contains 13 residues. CDR3 loop: CASSFGTDTEAFF. In DNA, the CDR3 is TGTGCCAGCTCTTTTGGGACAGATACCGAAGCTTTCTTT.

For the CDR3, the DNA is TGCGCCAGCAGCCCATCGACTAGCGGGGGGGTGAGAGGGTTCTTC. Translation: CASSPSTSGGVRGFF. This chain joins TRBV5-1 and TRBJ2-1, with 14 bases that match TRBD2. The CDR3 is 15 amino acids. J gave up 15 bases and V 4 bases, and 12 bases lay outside the gene matches. Germline-derived CDR1 and CDR2 are SGHRS and YFSETQ.